One and the same sample provided the 30 T cell receptor beta chains below, sequenced in a study of shared clonotypes between healthy human individuals. Assay used: immunoSEQ multiplex PCR; TCRdb lists only in-frame clones, some missing. The data show about a million clones, roughly 77% seen once. Input material: memory CD4+ T cells from PBMCs. The subset denotes: CD45RA-negative fraction. These TCRs come from a man aged 18-30 years in good health. Some clones in this sample may be carry-over from other donors' samples.

The V gene is TRBV29-1, the J gene TRBJ1-1; TRBD1 aligns across 9 bases. Germline trimming cut 6 bases from V and 6 bases from J; bases unmatched to any gene: 8. The CDR3 sequence is 13 residues long. CDR1 SQVTM and CDR2 ANQGSEA come from the germline V gene. In nucleotides, the CDR3 is TGCAGCGTGGGGGGGACAGGGAATCCTGAAGCTTTCTTT. It is translated as CSVGGTGNPEAFF.

This clone was counted between two and nine times. The rearrangement joins TRBV6-5 to TRBJ1-4; D might be TRBD1 (5 bases). V lost 0 bases and J lost 8, with 13 bases in between. Germline V CDR1 and CDR2: MNHEY, SVGAGI. This CDR3 is 15 amino acids long. CDR3 in amino acids: CASSYSEFGGEKLFF. CDR3 bases: TGTGCCAGCAGTTACTCGGAATTTGGGGGAGAAAAACTGTTTTTT.

The V and J genes are TRBV9 and TRBJ1-4; D might be TRBD1 (5 bases). CDR3 size: 15 residues. Trimming left V 2 bases short and J 7 bases short, with 15 bases between. CDR1 and CDR2 from the germline V gene are SGDLS and YYNGEE. The CDR3 sequence is CASSVRGEEGEKLFF. The CDR3 DNA reads as TGTGCCAGCAGCGTGAGAGGGGAAGAGGGTGAAAAACTGTTTTTT.

This clone appeared a few times. The rearrangement links TRBV6-1 to TRBJ1-1, with 8 bases that match TRBD1. The CDR3 runs 15 residues. Germline loops: CDR1 MNHNS, CDR2 SASEGT. Trimming removed 5 bases from V and 2 bases from J; junction bases left unmatched: 7. The CDR3 sequence: CASSPQGADNTEAFF. As DNA, the CDR3 is TGTGCCAGCAGTCCCCAGGGGGCTGATAACACTGAAGCTTTCTTT.

The genes are TRBV9 and TRBJ2-1; 10 positions match TRBD2. CDR3 length: 14 residues. V lost 4 bases, J lost 9 bases, and 7 bases stayed unmatched. The V gene's germline CDR1 is SGDLS and CDR2 YYNGEE. The CDR3 reads CASSSRTSGGEQFF. CDR3 sequence (DNA): TGTGCCAGCAGCTCACGGACTAGCGGCGGTGAGCAGTTCTTC.

V and J are TRBV7-9 and TRBJ2-3, with TRBD2 identical over 11 bases. J was trimmed by 2 bases and V by 3 bases; bases with no gene match: 13. The germline V gene encodes CDR1 SEHNR and CDR2 FQNEAQ (reference sequence). There are 19 residues in the CDR3. CDR3 sequence (DNA): TGTGCCAGCAGCTTTATTACTAGCGGGAGCGCGGGAACCACAGATACGCAGTATTTT. It codes for CASSFITSGSAGTTDTQYF. Full variable domain (remainder filled in from reference TRBV7-9 and TRBJ2-3): DTGVSQNPRHKITKRGQNVTFRCDPISEHNRLYWYRQTLGQGPEFLTYFQNEAQLEKSRLLSDRFSAERPKGSFSTLEIQRTEQGDSAMYLCASSFITSGSAGTTDTQYFGPGTRLTVL.

The chain uses TRBV5-1 and TRBJ2-1; D may be TRBD2 (5 bases). The V end lost 1 base, the J end lost 0 bases, and 11 bases lay between the germline ends. Germline V gene data show CDR1 as SGHRS and CDR2 as YFSETQ. The CDR3 loop spans 16 amino acids. The CDR3 loop is CASSLKVSASYNEQFF. The DNA for the CDR3 is TGCGCCAGCAGCTTGAAAGTTAGCGCCTCCTACAATGAGCAGTTCTTC.

The chain uses TRBV5-6 and TRBJ1-1; D remains ambiguous. The germline CDR1 and CDR2 sequences are SGHDT and YYEEEE. The CDR3 is made up of 17 amino acids. V shed 3 bases and J shed 1 base, with 19 bases lying between them. DNA for the CDR3: TGTGCCAGCAGCTCCGGTCCTCAGGTCACTGGGAACACTGAAGCTTTCTTT. Its translation: CASSSGPQVTGNTEAFF.

This clone was counted only a few times. The chain combines TRBV6-5 with TRBJ1-1, with TRBD1 identical over 10 bases. CDR1 MNHEY and CDR2 SVGAGI come from the germline V gene. J lost 7 bases, V lost 2 bases, and 4 bases had no gene match. The CDR3 length is 14 residues. The CDR3: CASSYRQGAGEAFF. The CDR3 DNA is TGTGCCAGCAGTTACCGACAGGGGGCGGGTGAAGCTTTCTTT.

This clone was picked up a small number of times. The CDR3 spells CAISGAGSGEAFF. DNA for the CDR3: TGTGCCATCAGTGGGGCAGGGTCTGGTGAAGCTTTCTTT. The rearrangement links TRBV10-3 to TRBJ1-1; tentatively, D is TRBD1 (5 bases). CDR3 length: 13 amino acids. Deletions cut 4 bases from V and 7 bases from J, with 13 bases between. Germline loops: CDR1 ENHRY, CDR2 SYGVKD.

V and J are TRBV19 and TRBJ2-7; D unclear. The CDR3 contains 17 residues. CDR1 is LNHDA and CDR2 is SQIVND in the germline V gene (reference sequence). V lost 5 bases to trimming and J lost 2 bases, with 22 bases between them. The CDR3 protein is CASSRVWAGPDPYEQYF. DNA of the CDR3: TGTGCCAGTAGTCGAGTCTGGGCAGGCCCAGACCCCTACGAGCAGTACTTC.

The chain has TRBV10-1 and TRBJ2-2; D gene uncertain. The germline V gene has CDR1 WNHNN and CDR2 SYGVQD (reference sequence). V lost 6 bases and J lost 2, with 10 bases in between. This CDR3 spans 14 amino acids. The chain's CDR3 is CASRSGVNTGELFF. CDR3 sequence (DNA): TGCGCCAGCAGATCCGGAGTAAACACCGGGGAGCTGTTTTTT.

This rearrangement joins TRBV29-1 to TRBJ1-2; D uncertain. Germline CDR1 and CDR2: SQVTM and ANQGSEA. This CDR3 has 11 amino acids. Trimming left V 6 bases short and J 3 bases short, with 8 bases between. The CDR3 loop is CSVADHYGYTF. The CDR3 DNA reads as TGCAGCGTAGCTGACCACTATGGCTACACCTTC.

The rearrangement uses TRBV7-2 and TRBJ1-1; D not certain. The CDR3 consists of 14 residues. The germline CDR1 and CDR2 sequences are SGHTA and FQGNSA. Trimming cost V 1 base and J 6 bases, with 12 bases left between them. The CDR3 nucleotides read TGTGCCAGCAGCTTAGAACGCGGGGAACCTGAAGCTTTCTTT. The encoded protein is CASSLERGEPEAFF.

This chain connects TRBV19 to TRBJ2-7; 10 nucleotides align to TRBD2. This CDR3 comprises 13 residues. The V segment lost 5 bases and the J segment 11 bases; nucleotides outside the gene matches: 9. Per the germline V gene, CDR1 is LNHDA and CDR2 is SQIVND (reference sequence). The CDR3 here is CASSPSRTSGKYF. In DNA, the CDR3 is TGTGCCAGTAGTCCGAGCCGGACTAGCGGAAAGTACTTC.

In this sample, this clone turned up once. The V gene is TRBV6-1, the J gene TRBJ2-3; no clear D gene. CDR1 is MNHNS and CDR2 is SASEGT in the germline V gene. The CDR3 runs 14 residues. Trimming stripped 8 bases from V and 3 bases from J, with 15 bases between. The CDR3 region has the DNA TGTGCCAGCGCAAACGACGGAAGGACAGATACGCAGTATTTT. This gives the protein CASANDGRTDTQYF.

This clone has ten or more counts. This chain uses TRBV7-9 with TRBJ2-3; no clear D gene. Germline V gene sequence: CDR1 SEHNR, CDR2 FQNEAQ (reference sequence). V was pared by 2 bases and J by 3 bases, with 3 bases between. This CDR3 spans 12 amino acids. The DNA for the CDR3 is TGTGCCAGCAGCTTAATGACAGATACGCAGTATTTT. This translates into CASSLMTDTQYF.

V gene TRBV5-4 combines with J gene TRBJ2-2, with D hard to call. The CDR3 is 13 residues long. Germline CDR1 is SGHNT and CDR2 is YYREEE (reference sequence). V lost 2 bases and J 6 bases, leaving 8 bases between the germline ends. The CDR3 bases are TGTGCCAGCAGCTTTAGACAATCCGGGGAGCTGTTTTTT. Translated, it gives CASSFRQSGELFF.

In its sample, this clone was seen once. The chain employs TRBV9 and TRBJ2-3; 7 bases are a match to TRBD2. In germline, CDR1 is SGDLS, CDR2 YYNGEE. The V segment lost 4 bases and the J segment 3 bases; nucleotides outside the gene matches: 14. This CDR3 has 17 amino acids. The CDR3 sequence is CASSPRPGGSGTDTQYF. The CDR3 DNA is TGTGCCAGCAGCCCCAGGCCTGGCGGGAGCGGGACAGATACGCAGTATTTT.

This clone was recorded many times. V is TRBV19 and J is TRBJ1-5, with no clear D. The CDR3 contains 12 residues. Germline lookup yields CDR1 LNHDA and CDR2 SQIVND (reference sequence). Trimming removed 2 bases from V and 7 bases from J, with 6 bases in between. CDR3 loop: CASSIQEQPQHF. The CDR3 DNA reads as TGTGCCAGTAGTATACAAGAACAGCCCCAGCATTTT.

This clone was detected once. J is TRBJ2-2 and V is TRBV27; D might be TRBD1 (5 bases). The CDR3 runs 15 residues. The germline V gene has CDR1 MNHEY and CDR2 SMNVEV (reference sequence). With 3 bases removed from V and 6 bases from J, the gap between germline ends came to 14 bases. In nucleotides, the CDR3 is TGTGCCAGCAGTTTTTCAGGGTGGATTGCCGGGGAGCTGTTTTTT. It codes for CASSFSGWIAGELFF.

The chain couples TRBV13 to TRBJ1-1, with D tentatively TRBD1 (5 bases). Looked up from germline, CDR1 is PRHDT and CDR2 is FYEKMQ (reference sequence). The CDR3 covers 14 residues. The ends were cut back, 5 bases at V and 4 bases at J, with 14 bases in the middle. CDR3 loop: CASSRSRGGTEAFF. The CDR3 DNA reads TGTGCCAGCAGCCGCAGCCGCGGGGGCACTGAAGCTTTCTTT.

Details on this clone: Mismatch with germline at one junction end may stem from a read error. The chain links TRBV7-9 to TRBJ1-2; D is ambiguous. CDR1 is SEHNR, CDR2 FQNEAQ, per germline (reference sequence). This CDR3 region has 10 residues. CDR3 sequence: CASSLGERDF. The DNA of the CDR3 is TGTGCCAGCAGCTTAGGCGAACGGGACTTC.

This chain uses TRBV7-9 with TRBJ2-4, with D tentatively TRBD2 (5 bases). Germline loops: CDR1 SEHNR, CDR2 FQNEAQ (reference sequence). The CDR3 extends over 13 amino acids. V was trimmed by 2 bases and J by 8 bases, leaving 10 bases between them. The CDR3 loop is CASSLLGLDIQYF. The CDR3, as DNA: TGTGCCAGCAGCTTATTAGGACTCGACATTCAGTACTTC.

The rearrangement joins TRBV7-9 to TRBJ2-2, with D perhaps TRBD1 or TRBD2 (5 bases each). V was cut by 5 bases and J by 5 bases, with 9 bases left in between. The CDR3 loop spans 13 amino acids. Germline CDR1 reads SEHNR; CDR2 reads FQNEAQ (reference sequence). CDR3 sequence: CASSTRGTGELFF. CDR3 nucleotides: TGTGCCAGCAGCACGAGGGGAACCGGGGAGCTGTTTTTT.

The genes are TRBV5-1 and TRBJ2-7, with 9 bases aligning to TRBD1. The CDR3 contains 15 residues. Germline V lookup: CDR1 SGHRS, CDR2 YFSETQ. The J segment lost 2 bases and the V segment lost 4 bases, leaving 7 bases of the junction unmatched. The CDR3 nucleotides are TGCGCCAGCAGCAGAGGACAGGGGACAACCTACGAGCAGTACTTC. Residues: CASSRGQGTTYEQYF.

The J gene is TRBJ2-3, the V gene TRBV11-2; unclear D gene. The germline V gene has CDR1 SGHAT and CDR2 FQNNGV. Trimming took 1 base from V and 8 from J, leaving 7 bases between them. CDR3 length equals 12 residues. CDR3 in amino acids: CASSLALGTQYF. The CDR3 nucleotides read TGTGCCAGCAGCTTAGCTTTGGGTACGCAGTATTTT.

This sequence joins TRBV10-1 and TRBJ2-5, with D possibly matching TRBD1 (5 bases). CDR3 size: 13 residues. Germline CDR1 reads WNHNN; CDR2 reads SYGVQD (reference sequence). V was cut by 5 bases and J by 1 base, with 8 bases left in between. The CDR3, as DNA: TGCGCCAGCAGTCGTCAGGGCCAAGAGACCCAGTACTTC. Translation: CASSRQGQETQYF.

V gene TRBV7-2 combines with J gene TRBJ2-2; TRBD2 matches at 11 bases. Trimming at V came to 5 bases and at J to 5 bases, leaving 7 bases not matched to a gene. Per germline, CDR1 SGHTA and CDR2 FQGNSA. The CDR3 totals 16 residues. The CDR3 region is CASSLTLAGGTGELFF. The CDR3, as DNA: TGTGCCAGCAGCCTAACGTTAGCGGGAGGGACCGGGGAGCTGTTTTTT.

This rearrangement joins TRBV5-8 to TRBJ2-3, with 7 bases lining up with TRBD2. The germline V gene has CDR1 SGHTS and CDR2 YDEGEE. The ends lost 4 bases at V and 3 bases at J; junction bases unmatched: 11. The CDR3 sequence is 16 residues long. CDR3 sequence: CASSVGGDGRTDTQYF. CDR3 DNA: TGTGCCAGCAGCGTGGGGGGGGACGGCAGGACAGATACGCAGTATTTT.